This T cell receptor (beta chain) appears in the sequencing data of a study of shared clonotypes between healthy human individuals. Germline CDR1 SGHDN, CDR2 FVKESK. J lost 4 bases, V lost 1 base, and 5 bases had no gene match. This CDR3 is built from 15 residues. This table comes from immunoSEQ multiplex PCR, and its TCRdb copy is limited to in-frame clones, with some not included. The data hold about 1.5 million clones, with 98% observed a single time. The J gene is TRBJ1-2, the V gene TRBV14, with 8 bases that match TRBD1. The sequence was obtained from a man aged 25-45 years in good health. Specimen: naive CD4+ T cells sorted from blood. This sample's subset: CD45RA+ positively selected. CDR3: CASSQGIGQGYGYTF. The CDR3 nucleotides are TGTGCCAGCAGCCAAGGCATAGGACAGGGCTATGGCTACACCTTC.